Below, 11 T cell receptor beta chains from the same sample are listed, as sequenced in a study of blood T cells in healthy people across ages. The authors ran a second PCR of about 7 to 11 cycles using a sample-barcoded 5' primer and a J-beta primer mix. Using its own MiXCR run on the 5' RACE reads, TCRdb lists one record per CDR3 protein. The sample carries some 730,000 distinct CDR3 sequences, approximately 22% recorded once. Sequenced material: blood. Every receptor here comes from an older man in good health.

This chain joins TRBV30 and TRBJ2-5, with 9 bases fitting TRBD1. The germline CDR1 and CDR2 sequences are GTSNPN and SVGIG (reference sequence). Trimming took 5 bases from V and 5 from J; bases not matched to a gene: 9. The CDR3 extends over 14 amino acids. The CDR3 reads CAWFPGQGFETQYF. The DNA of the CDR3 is TGTGCCTGGTTCCCGGGACAGGGTTTCGAGACCCAGTACTTC.

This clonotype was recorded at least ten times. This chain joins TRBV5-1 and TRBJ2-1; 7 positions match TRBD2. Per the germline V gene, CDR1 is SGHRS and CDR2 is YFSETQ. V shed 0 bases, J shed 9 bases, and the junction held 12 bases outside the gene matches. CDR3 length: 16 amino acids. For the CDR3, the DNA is TGCGCCAGCAGCTTGGGAGTAGCGGGCCCGGCCGCTGAGCAGTTCTTC. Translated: CASSLGVAGPAAEQFF. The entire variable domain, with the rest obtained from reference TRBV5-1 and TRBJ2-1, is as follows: KAGVTQTPRYLIKTRGQQVTLSCSPISGHRSVSWYQQTPGQGLQFLFEYFSETQRNKGNFPGRFSGRQFSNSRSEMNVSTLELGDSALYLCASSLGVAGPAAEQFFGPGTRLTVL.

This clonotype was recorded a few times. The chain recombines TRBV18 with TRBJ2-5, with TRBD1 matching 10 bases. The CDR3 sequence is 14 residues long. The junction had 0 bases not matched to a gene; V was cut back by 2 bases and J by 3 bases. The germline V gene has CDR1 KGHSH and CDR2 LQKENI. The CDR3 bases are TGTGCCAGCTCACCAGGGACAGGGGAAGAGACCCAGTACTTC. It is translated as CASSPGTGEETQYF. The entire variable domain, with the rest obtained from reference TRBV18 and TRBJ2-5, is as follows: NAGVMQNPRHLVRRRGQEARLRCSPMKGHSHVYWYRQLPEEGLKFMVYLQKENIIDESGMPKERFSAEFPKEGPSILRIQQVVRGDSAAYFCASSPGTGEETQYFGPGTRLLVL.

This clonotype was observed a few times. CDR3 coding DNA: TGCAGCGCGGGGAGGGTCCAAGAGACCCAGTACTTC. This sequence encodes CSAGRVQETQYF. The J gene is TRBJ2-5, the V gene TRBV29-1; 7 bases are a match to TRBD2. From germline, CDR1 is SQVTM and CDR2 ANQGSEA. With 7 bases clipped from V and 1 base from J, the junction kept 3 bases outside the gene matches. The CDR3 consists of 12 residues.

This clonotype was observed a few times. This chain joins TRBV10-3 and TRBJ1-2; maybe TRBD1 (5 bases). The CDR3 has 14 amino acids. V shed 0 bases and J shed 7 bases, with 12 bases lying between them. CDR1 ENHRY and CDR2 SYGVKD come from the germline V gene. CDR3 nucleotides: TGTGCCATCAGTGAGTCTGGCAGGGCGACTGGCTACACCTTC. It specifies CAISESGRATGYTF.

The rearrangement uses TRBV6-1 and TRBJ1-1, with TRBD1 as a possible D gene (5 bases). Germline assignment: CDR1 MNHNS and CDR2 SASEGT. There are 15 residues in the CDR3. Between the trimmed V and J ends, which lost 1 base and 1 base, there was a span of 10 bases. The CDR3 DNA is TGTGCCAGCAGTGAAGTTGGGACGGAGAACACTGAAGCTTTCTTT. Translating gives CASSEVGTENTEAFF.

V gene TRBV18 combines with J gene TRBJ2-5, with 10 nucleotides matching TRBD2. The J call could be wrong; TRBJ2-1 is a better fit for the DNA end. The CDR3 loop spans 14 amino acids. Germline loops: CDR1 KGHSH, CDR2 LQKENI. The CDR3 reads CASSSGLADNEQFF. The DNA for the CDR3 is TGTGCCAGTTCTAGTGGACTAGCGGACAATGAGCAGTTCTTC.

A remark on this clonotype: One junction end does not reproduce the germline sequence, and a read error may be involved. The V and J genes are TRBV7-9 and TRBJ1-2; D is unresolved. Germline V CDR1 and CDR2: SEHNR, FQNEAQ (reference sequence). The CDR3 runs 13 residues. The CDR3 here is CASSLSEPYGNTF. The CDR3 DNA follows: TGTGCCAGCAGCCTCAGCGAACCCTATGGCAACACCTTC.

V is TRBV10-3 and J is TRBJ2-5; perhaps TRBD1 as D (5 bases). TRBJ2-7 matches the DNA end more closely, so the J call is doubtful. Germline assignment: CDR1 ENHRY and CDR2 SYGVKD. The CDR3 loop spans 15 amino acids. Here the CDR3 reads CAISGGGAPSYEQYF. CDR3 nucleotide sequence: TGTGCCATCAGTGGGGGTGGGGCCCCATCCTACGAGCAGTACTTC.

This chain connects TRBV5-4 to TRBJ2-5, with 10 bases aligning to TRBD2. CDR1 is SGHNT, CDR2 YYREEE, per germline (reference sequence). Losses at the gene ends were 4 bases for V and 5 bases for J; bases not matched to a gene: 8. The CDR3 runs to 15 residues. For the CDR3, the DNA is TGTGCCAGCAGCACCGGGACTAGCGTTGGTGAGACCCAGTACTTC. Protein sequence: CASSTGTSVGETQYF.

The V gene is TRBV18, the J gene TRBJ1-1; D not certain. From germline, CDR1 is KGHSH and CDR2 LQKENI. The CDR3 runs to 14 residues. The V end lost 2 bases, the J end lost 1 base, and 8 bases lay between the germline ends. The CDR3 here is CASSPNTGNTEAFF. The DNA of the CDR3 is TGTGCCAGCTCACCAAATACGGGGAACACTGAAGCTTTCTTT.